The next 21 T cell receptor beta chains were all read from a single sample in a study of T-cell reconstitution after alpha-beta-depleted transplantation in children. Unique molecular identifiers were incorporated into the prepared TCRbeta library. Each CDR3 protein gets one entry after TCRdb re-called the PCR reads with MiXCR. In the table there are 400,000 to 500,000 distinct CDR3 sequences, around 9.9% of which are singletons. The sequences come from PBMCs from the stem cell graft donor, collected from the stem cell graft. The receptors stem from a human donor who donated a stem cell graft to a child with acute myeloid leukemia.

In DNA form, the CDR3 reads TGTGCCAGCAGCCCAGCCAGCTCTGAAGCTTTCTTT. Protein product: CASSPASSEAFF. This chain links TRBV11-2 with TRBJ1-1; D not resolved. The V end was cut by 5 bases, the J end by 6 bases, with 10 bases between. From germline, CDR1 is SGHAT and CDR2 FQNNGV. The CDR3 spans 12 residues.

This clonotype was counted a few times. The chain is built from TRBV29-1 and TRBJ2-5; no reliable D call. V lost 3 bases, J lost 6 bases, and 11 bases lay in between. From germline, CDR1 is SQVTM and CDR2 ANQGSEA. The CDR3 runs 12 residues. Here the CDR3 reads CSVEGEEKTQYF. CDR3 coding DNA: TGCAGCGTTGAGGGCGAAGAGAAGACCCAGTACTTC.

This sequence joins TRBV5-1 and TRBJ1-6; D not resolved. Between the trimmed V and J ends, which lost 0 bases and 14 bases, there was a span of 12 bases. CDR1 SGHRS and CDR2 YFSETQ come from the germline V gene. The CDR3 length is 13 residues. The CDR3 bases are TGCGCCAGCAGCTTGGCCGGAGGGCTGTCCCTCCACTTT. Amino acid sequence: CASSLAGGLSLHF.

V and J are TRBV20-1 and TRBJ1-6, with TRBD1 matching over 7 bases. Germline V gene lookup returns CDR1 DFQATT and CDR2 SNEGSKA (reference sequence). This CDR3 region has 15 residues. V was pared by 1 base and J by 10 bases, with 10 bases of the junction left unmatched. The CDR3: CSARGGRQGGSPLHF. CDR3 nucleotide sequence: TGCAGTGCTAGAGGGGGACGACAGGGCGGCTCACCCCTCCACTTT.

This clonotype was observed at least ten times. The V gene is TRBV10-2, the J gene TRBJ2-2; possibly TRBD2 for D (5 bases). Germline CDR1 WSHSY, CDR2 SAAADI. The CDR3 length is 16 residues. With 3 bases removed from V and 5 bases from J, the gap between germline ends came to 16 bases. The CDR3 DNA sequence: TGCGCCAGCAGTGACTCCGGGAAGGTTGGGACCGGGGAGCTGTTTTTT. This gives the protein CASSDSGKVGTGELFF.

The CDR3 sequence: CASSEGGQETQYF. CDR3 nucleotide sequence: TGTGCCAGCAGTGAAGGGGGCCAAGAGACCCAGTACTTC. This chain links TRBV2 with TRBJ2-5; no definite D call. This CDR3 spans 13 amino acids. Between the trimmed V and J ends, which lost 1 base and 1 base, there was a span of 4 bases. Looked up from germline, CDR1 is SNHLY and CDR2 is FYNNEI.

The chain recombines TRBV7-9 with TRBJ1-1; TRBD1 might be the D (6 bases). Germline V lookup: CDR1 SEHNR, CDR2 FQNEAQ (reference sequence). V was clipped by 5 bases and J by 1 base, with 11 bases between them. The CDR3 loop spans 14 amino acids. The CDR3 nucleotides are TGTGCCAGCAGCATAACAGGGAAGAACACTGAAGCTTTCTTT. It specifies CASSITGKNTEAFF.

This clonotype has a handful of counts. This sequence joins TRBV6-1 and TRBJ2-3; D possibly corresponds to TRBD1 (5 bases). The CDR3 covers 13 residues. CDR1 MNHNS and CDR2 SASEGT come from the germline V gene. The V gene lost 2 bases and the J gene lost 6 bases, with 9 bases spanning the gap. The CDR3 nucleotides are TGTGCCAGCAGTGAAAACAGGCGGGATACGCAGTATTTT. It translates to CASSENRRDTQYF.

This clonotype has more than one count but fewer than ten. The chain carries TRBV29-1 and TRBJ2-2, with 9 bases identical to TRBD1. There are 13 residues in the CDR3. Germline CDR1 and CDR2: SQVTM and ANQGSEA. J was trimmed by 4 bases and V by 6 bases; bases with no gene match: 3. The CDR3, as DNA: TGCAGCGTATGGACAGGGGCCACCGGGGAGCTGTTTTTT. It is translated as CSVWTGATGELFF.

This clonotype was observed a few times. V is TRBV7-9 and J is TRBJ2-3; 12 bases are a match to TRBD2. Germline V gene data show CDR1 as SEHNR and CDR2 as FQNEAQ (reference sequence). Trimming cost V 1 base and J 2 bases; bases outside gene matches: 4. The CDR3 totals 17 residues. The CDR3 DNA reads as TGTGCCAGCAGCTTAGGTGGACTAGCGGGACTCACAGATACGCAGTATTTT. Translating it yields CASSLGGLAGLTDTQYF.

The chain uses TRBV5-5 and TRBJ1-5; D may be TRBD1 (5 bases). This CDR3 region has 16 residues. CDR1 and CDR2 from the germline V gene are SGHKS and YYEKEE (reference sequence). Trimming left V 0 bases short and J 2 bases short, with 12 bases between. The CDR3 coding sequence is TGTGCCAGCAGCTTGGTCCGGGACCCCGGCAATCAGCCCCAGCATTTT. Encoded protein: CASSLVRDPGNQPQHF. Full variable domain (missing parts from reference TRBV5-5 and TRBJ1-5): DAGVTQSPTHLIKTRGQQVTLRCSPISGHKSVSWYQQVLGQGPQFIFQYYEKEERGRGNFPDRFSARQFPNYSSELNVNALLLGDSALYLCASSLVRDPGNQPQHFGDGTRLSIL.

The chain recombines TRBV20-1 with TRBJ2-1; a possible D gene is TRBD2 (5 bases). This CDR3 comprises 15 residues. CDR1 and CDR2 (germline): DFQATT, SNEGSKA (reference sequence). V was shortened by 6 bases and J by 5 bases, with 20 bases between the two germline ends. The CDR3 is CSALKPGLADNEQFF. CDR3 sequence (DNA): TGCAGTGCCCTGAAGCCCGGACTTGCAGACAATGAGCAGTTCTTC.

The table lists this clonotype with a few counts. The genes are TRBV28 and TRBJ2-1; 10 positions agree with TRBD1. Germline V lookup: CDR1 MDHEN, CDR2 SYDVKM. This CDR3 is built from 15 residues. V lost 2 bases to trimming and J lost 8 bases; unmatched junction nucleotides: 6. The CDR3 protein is CASSLDDRGRDEQFF. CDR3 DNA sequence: TGTGCCAGCAGTTTAGATGACAGGGGGCGGGATGAGCAGTTCTTC. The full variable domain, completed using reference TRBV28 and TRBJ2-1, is DVKVTQSSRYLVKRTGEKVFLECVQDMDHENMFWYRQDPGLGLRLIYFSYDVKMKEKGDIPEGYSVSREKKERFSLILESASTNQTSMYLCASSLDDRGRDEQFFGPGTRLTVL.

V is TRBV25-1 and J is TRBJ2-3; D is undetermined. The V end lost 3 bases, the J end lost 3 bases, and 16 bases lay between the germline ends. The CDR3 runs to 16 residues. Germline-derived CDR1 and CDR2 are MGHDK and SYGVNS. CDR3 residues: CASSDGLNLRTDTQYF. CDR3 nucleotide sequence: TGTGCCAGCAGTGATGGCCTCAACCTCAGAACAGATACGCAGTATTTT.

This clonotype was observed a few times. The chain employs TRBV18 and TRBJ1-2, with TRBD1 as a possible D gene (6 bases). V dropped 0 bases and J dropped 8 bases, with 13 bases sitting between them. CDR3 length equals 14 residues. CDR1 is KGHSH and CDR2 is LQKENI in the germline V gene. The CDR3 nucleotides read TGTGCCAGCTCACCACCCAACGACAGGTTCGGCTACACCTTC. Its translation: CASSPPNDRFGYTF.

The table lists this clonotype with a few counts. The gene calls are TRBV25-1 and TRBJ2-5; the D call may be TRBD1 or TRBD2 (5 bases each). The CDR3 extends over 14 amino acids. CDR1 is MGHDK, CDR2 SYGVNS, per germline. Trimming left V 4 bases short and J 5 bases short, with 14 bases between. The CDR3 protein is CASSGGASRETQYF. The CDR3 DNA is TGTGCCAGCAGTGGGGGCGCTAGCAGGGAGACCCAGTACTTC.

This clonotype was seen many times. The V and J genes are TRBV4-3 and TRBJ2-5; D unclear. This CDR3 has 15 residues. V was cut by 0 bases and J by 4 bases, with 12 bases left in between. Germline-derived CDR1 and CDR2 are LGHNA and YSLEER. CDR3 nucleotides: TGCGCCAGCAGCCAAGATCTTCGCGCGTCAGAGACCCAGTACTTC. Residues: CASSQDLRASETQYF.

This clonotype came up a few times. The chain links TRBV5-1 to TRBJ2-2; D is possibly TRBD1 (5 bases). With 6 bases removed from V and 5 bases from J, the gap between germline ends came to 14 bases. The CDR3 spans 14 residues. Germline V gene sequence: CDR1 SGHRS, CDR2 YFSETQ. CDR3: CASTPGFSTGELFF. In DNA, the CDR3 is TGCGCCAGCACCCCAGGGTTTTCGACCGGGGAGCTGTTTTTT.

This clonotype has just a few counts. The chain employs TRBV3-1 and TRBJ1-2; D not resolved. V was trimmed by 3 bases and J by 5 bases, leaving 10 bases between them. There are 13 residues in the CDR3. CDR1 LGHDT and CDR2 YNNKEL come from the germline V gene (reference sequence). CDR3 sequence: CASSQGSTYGYTF. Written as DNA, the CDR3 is TGTGCCAGCAGCCAGGGCAGCACATATGGCTACACCTTC.

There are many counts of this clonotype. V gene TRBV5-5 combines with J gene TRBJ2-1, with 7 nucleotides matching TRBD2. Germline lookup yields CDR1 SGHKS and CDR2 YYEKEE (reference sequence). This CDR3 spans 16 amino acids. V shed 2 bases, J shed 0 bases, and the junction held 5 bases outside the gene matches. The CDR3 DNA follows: TGTGCCAGCAGCTTCAGACTAGCCTCCTCCTACAATGAGCAGTTCTTC. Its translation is CASSFRLASSYNEQFF.

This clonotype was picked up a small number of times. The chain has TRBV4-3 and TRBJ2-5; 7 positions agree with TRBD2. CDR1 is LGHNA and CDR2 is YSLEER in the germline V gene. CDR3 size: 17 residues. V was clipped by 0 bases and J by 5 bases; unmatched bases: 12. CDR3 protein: CASSQDTSKVGGETQYF. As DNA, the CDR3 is TGCGCCAGCAGCCAAGACACCTCTAAGGTGGGAGGGGAGACCCAGTACTTC.